The T cell receptor beta chain described here comes from a study of OX40 agonist ivuxolimab in advanced cancers. Whole-study context: Hepatocellular carcinoma, melanoma, renal cell or head and neck cancer occurred in dose-escalation patients.

The germline V and J ends were trimmed by 8 bases and 0 bases, with 7 bases remaining between them. The CDR3 loop spans 12 amino acids. Germline lookup yields CDR1 MNHNS and CDR2 SASEGT. The repertoire was sequenced with immunoSEQ multiplex PCR; TCRdb's copy has only in-frame clones and lacks some. The sample consists of 35,000 to 55,000 clones, about four fifths of them appearing once. In the case of this clone: Antigen unknown.

Broader study findings: Low clonal expansion, among the lowest seen, marked partial responders at 0.1-3.0 mg/kg.

The chain joins TRBV6-1 to TRBJ2-5, with D unresolved. The TCR originated in an adult with an advanced solid tumor such as melanoma, head and neck, liver or kidney cancer. Sample: CD4+ or CD8+ T cells sorted from blood, taken in a trial of the OX40 agonist ivuxolimab. In DNA, the CDR3 is TGTGCCAGCGAAATAAACCAAGAGACCCAGTACTTC. It translates to CASEINQETQYF.